The source of this T cell receptor (beta chain) is a study of blood T cell repertoires in COVID-19. Study background: Italy, Spain and the United States were the sources of the convalescent and acute COVID-19 samples.

Libraries were prepared by immunoSEQ multiplex PCR; TCRdb keeps only in-frame clonotypes and omits some of them. The sample has over 25,000 clones, approximately 85% seen once. The trim removed 5 bases at V and 4 bases at J, leaving 6 bases unmatched. The CDR3 is 15 amino acids. Germline loops: CDR1 SGHAT, CDR2 FQDESV (reference sequence). Sequenced sample: peripheral blood. The chain is built from TRBV11-1 and TRBJ2-7; 12 nucleotides line up with TRBD1. The clonotype was recovered from a man aged 55-75 years with active COVID-19. The CDR3 sequence: CASSLPGQGAYEQYF. In DNA, the CDR3 is TGTGCCAGCAGCCTTCCGGGACAGGGGGCTTACGAGCAGTACTTC.